This record concerns one T cell receptor (beta chain) sequence. Antigen specificity is unknown. These data come from a study of early stage breast cancer tumors. On the study more broadly: Of approximately 16 invasive breast tumors, more than ten were hormone receptor-positive, HER2-negative. Samples were sequenced at around 10-fold average coverage.

Notes on the study in general: Blood repertoires resembled normal breast more than tumor. Compared with adjacent normal breast, tumors showed around 2.5-fold denser, more clonal T cells.

CDR3 length: 13 residues. Germline CDR1 reads SNHLY; CDR2 reads FYNNEI. V was pared by 10 bases and J by 7 bases, with 17 bases between. Profiled with immunoSEQ multiplex PCR; TCRdb holds only in-frame clones, not every one. Among roughly 30,000 clones listed, roughly three fifths were seen once. This TCR derives from a person in their fifties with breast cancer. Material: breast tumor tissue. This chain uses TRBV2 with TRBJ2-1, with D tentatively TRBD2 (5 bases). The CDR3 bases are TGTGCCACAGTACAAAATAGCGCAAATGAGCAGTTCTTC. Encoded protein: CATVQNSANEQFF.